This entry is about one T cell receptor (beta chain). The sample is drawn from a study of T cells expressing NK-cell markers. Germline V gives CDR1 SGHTA, CDR2 FQGNSA. This CDR3 comprises 12 residues. The cDNA for TCR beta came from 5'RACE template switching with UMIs. TCRdb reprocessed the 5' RACE reads and stores each CDR3 protein as one record, lacking DNA. The sample's table shows roughly 420,000 distinct CDR3 sequences. V and J are TRBV7-2 and TRBJ1-2; without DNA, the TCRdb call of TRBD1 cannot be checked. Sequenced sample: blood T cells: a sorted CD56 or NKG2C T cell subset, CD4+ or CD8+ T cells, or bulk PBMC T cells (not recorded which). This TCR was recovered from a woman aged 18 to 69 in good health. This CDR3 reads CASSSYPDGYTF.